The 26 T cell receptor beta chains reported below all come from one sample, sequenced in a study of monozygotic twins with inflammatory bowel disease. From its re-call of the 5' RACE reads, TCRdb lists each CDR3 protein once, without DNA. The table for this sample gives 210,000 or so distinct CDR3 sequences. The sequenced sample consisted of blood. These receptors all stem from a human donor with ulcerative colitis or Crohn's disease, or a healthy co-twin of an affected twin (not recorded which).

This chain connects TRBV7-2 to TRBJ2-2. From germline, CDR1 is SGHTA and CDR2 FQGNSA. This CDR3 has 15 residues. This chain's CDR3 is CASTLGLTNTGELFF.

The chain recombines TRBV9 with TRBJ1-5. From germline, CDR1 is SGDLS and CDR2 YYNGEE. The CDR3 is 15 amino acids. Here the CDR3 reads CASSVAAGTNQPQHF. Based on the CDR3 plus reference TRBV9 and TRBJ1-5, the full variable domain is DSGVTQTPKHLITATGQRVTLRCSPRSGDLSVYWYQQSLDQGLQFLIQYYNGEERAKGNILERFSAQQFPDLHSELNLSSLELGDSALYFCASSVAAGTNQPQHFGDGTRLSIL.

This chain joins TRBV2 and TRBJ2-5; TCRdb selects TRBD1, and the lack of DNA leaves this call unchecked. Germline CDR1 is SNHLY and CDR2 is FYNNEI. CDR3 length: 15 residues. The CDR3 sequence is CASSTGGAGQETQYF.

This chain joins TRBV7-2 and TRBJ2-2; the D call from TCRdb, TRBD2, cannot be confirmed without DNA. The CDR3 loop spans 14 amino acids. Looked up from germline, CDR1 is SGHTA and CDR2 is FQGNSA. Here the CDR3 reads CASSPLAGVGELFF.

The chain joins TRBV5-6 to TRBJ2-5; TCRdb indicates TRBD1, and absent DNA this call remains unverified. Germline lookup yields CDR1 SGHDT and CDR2 YYEEEE. This CDR3 contains 14 residues. The CDR3 sequence: CASSLVPGEETQYF.

This rearrangement joins TRBV12-3 or TRBV12-4 to TRBJ2-3; TCRdb designates TRBD2, a call that cannot be tested without DNA. This CDR3 is built from 16 residues. The CDR3 sequence: CASSTGTSGSADTQYF.

The rearrangement links TRBV7-3 to TRBJ2-6. The CDR3 covers 17 residues. The germline V gene has CDR1 SGHTA and CDR2 FQGTGA. The CDR3 region is CASSLTSTFSGANVLTF.

The J gene is TRBJ2-1, the V gene TRBV12-3 or TRBV12-4; the TRBD1 assignment by TCRdb is unverifiable without DNA. The CDR3 sequence is 15 residues long. The CDR3 here is CASSPGGVGDNEQFF.

The chain links TRBV5-1 to TRBJ2-5; TCRdb's D gene call, TRBD1, goes unchecked for lack of DNA. CDR1 and CDR2 (germline): SGHRS, YFSETQ. The CDR3 has 14 residues. CDR3 sequence: CASSFPGVMETQYF.

The V call is TRBV20-1, the J call TRBJ2-1. CDR1 and CDR2 (germline): DFQATT, SNEGSKA (reference sequence). The CDR3 is 13 amino acids. This CDR3 is CSAREGTYNEQFF.

The chain joins TRBV6-2 or TRBV6-3 to TRBJ2-1; TCRdb gives TRBD1 as the D gene, but with no DNA this cannot be confirmed. The germline CDR1 and CDR2 sequences are MNHEY and SVGEGT. The CDR3 is 15 residues long. The CDR3 loop is CASSPNRQGINEQFF.

The V and J genes are TRBV10-3 and TRBJ2-5. CDR1 is ENHRY, CDR2 SYGVKD, per germline. The CDR3 spans 12 residues. CDR3 amino acids: CAISEPRRTQYF.

The V gene is TRBV7-8, the J gene TRBJ2-1; no DNA is available, so the TRBD1 call from TCRdb remains unchecked. CDR1 and CDR2 (germline): SGHVS, FQNEAQ. The length of the CDR3 is 16 residues. CDR3: CASSRGRVGSYNEQFF.

This sequence joins TRBV27 and TRBJ2-5. Germline V gene lookup returns CDR1 MNHEY and CDR2 SMNVEV (reference sequence). There are 13 residues in the CDR3. The CDR3 reads CASSFGVKETQYF.

CDR3: CASSFSAVPSYEQYF. This chain connects TRBV27 to TRBJ2-7. The V gene's germline CDR1 is MNHEY and CDR2 SMNVEV (reference sequence). The CDR3 loop spans 15 amino acids.

V is TRBV9 and J is TRBJ2-5; no DNA is available, so the TRBD1 call from TCRdb remains unchecked. This CDR3 is 14 amino acids long. Germline CDR1 is SGDLS and CDR2 is YYNGEE. This CDR3 is CASSVTVGEETQYF.

This chain links TRBV6-1 with TRBJ2-2; TCRdb gives TRBD2 as the D gene, but with no DNA this cannot be confirmed. The V gene's germline CDR1 is MNHNS and CDR2 SASEGT. This CDR3 contains 15 residues. Here the CDR3 reads CASYQGALNTGELFF.

The chain uses TRBV25-1 and TRBJ2-2. Looked up from germline, CDR1 is MGHDK and CDR2 is SYGVNS. CDR3 size: 11 residues. CDR3 in amino acids: CASSEYGELFF.

This rearrangement joins TRBV29-1 to TRBJ1-2; lacking DNA, the TRBD1 call made by TCRdb goes unchecked. Germline CDR1 is SQVTM and CDR2 is ANQGSEA. The CDR3 consists of 15 residues. CDR3 region: CSVETAGTGLGGYTF.

The chain has TRBV20-1 and TRBJ1-2; with no DNA, the TCRdb D assignment of TRBD1 cannot be verified. Germline V gives CDR1 DFQATT, CDR2 SNEGSKA (reference sequence). The CDR3 has 12 residues. The chain's CDR3 is CSARSLRDGYTF.

J is TRBJ1-1 and V is TRBV6-4; with no DNA, the TCRdb D assignment of TRBD1 cannot be verified. Germline V gene lookup returns CDR1 MRHNA and CDR2 SNTAGT. CDR3 size: 17 residues. CDR3 loop: CASSDFYRYRGGTEAFF.

This rearrangement joins TRBV28 to TRBJ1-5. Per the germline V gene, CDR1 is MDHEN and CDR2 is SYDVKM. The CDR3 totals 13 residues. CDR3 amino acids: CASRGPEGQPQHF.

This chain links TRBV5-1 with TRBJ2-7; as DNA is missing, the TRBD1 call by TCRdb cannot be tested. CDR1 is SGHRS, CDR2 YFSETQ, per germline. The CDR3 is made up of 14 amino acids. The CDR3 spells CASSLGDGSYEQYF.

This chain connects TRBV2 to TRBJ1-5. Germline CDR1 and CDR2: SNHLY and FYNNEI. CDR3 length: 16 residues. The CDR3 sequence is CASSEEPTEANQPQHF.

V is TRBV29-1 and J is TRBJ1-1. The CDR3 extends over 13 amino acids. Germline loops: CDR1 SQVTM, CDR2 ANQGSEA. CDR3: CSVDRTGDGEAFF.

This chain connects TRBV6-1 to TRBJ1-2; TCRdb indicates TRBD1, and absent DNA this call remains unverified. Per germline, CDR1 MNHNS and CDR2 SASEGT. The CDR3 loop spans 15 amino acids. CDR3 protein: CASSEALNGGDGYTF.